Listed below are T cell receptor beta chains from one sample, sequenced in a study of blood T cells in healthy people across ages. One entry per CDR3 protein, called by TCRdb with MiXCR from the 5' RACE reads. The sample carries roughly 1,500,000 distinct CDR3 sequences, approximately 40% recorded once. Sequenced input: blood. Every receptor here comes from a woman aged 18 to 35 in good health. CDR3s include the opening cysteine and the closing phenylalanine or tryptophan. D genes are given only for firm matches. A clone size is listed for some rows: how often the clone was seen (once, few, many), or a class if it is expanded.

- - TRBJ2-1 TRBV14 TGTGCCAGCAGCCATATCCTCGGTGGGTCTAACAATGAGCAGTTCTTC CASSHILGGSNNEQFF
- - TRBJ1-6 TRBV29-1 TGCAGCGTACGGGACCTTTGGAATTCACCCCTCCACTTT CSVRDLWNSPLHF
- few TRBJ1-6 TRBV4-1 TGCGCCAGCAGCCAAGAATTAAATTCACCCCTCCACTTT CASSQELNSPLHF
TRBD2 few TRBJ2-7 TRBV20-1 TGCAGTGCCGCCAGGGCTAGCGGGGGGCCTACTCCCTACGAGCAGTACTTC CSAARASGGPTPYEQYF
- - TRBJ1-1 TRBV12-3/TRBV12-4 TGTGCCAGCAGTTTGGAGGGGAATCTGAACACTGAAGCTTTCTTT CASSLEGNLNTEAFF
- - TRBJ1-5 TRBV12-3/TRBV12-4 TGTGCCAGCAGTTTAGGGCACCCCGGAGTATATAGCAATCAGCCCCAGCATTTT CASSLGHPGVYSNQPQHF
TRBD2 - TRBJ2-1 TRBV7-2 TGTGCCAGCAGCTTACGGTTTGGACTAGCGGTAACCTACGAGCAGTTCTTC CASSLRFGLAVTYEQFF
- once TRBJ1-5 TRBV10-3 TGTGCCATCAGTGAGTCTGGCAGCCCCAATCAGCCCCAGCATTTT CAISESGSPNQPQHF
TRBD1 few TRBJ2-7 TRBV28 TGTGCCAGCAACCCCCAGGACAGGCGCTCCTACGAGCAGTACTTC CASNPQDRRSYEQYF
TRBD2 - TRBJ2-5 TRBV28 TGTGCCAGCAGTCGACTGGCGATAGCGGGTCTGGGCCAAGAGACCCAGTACTTC CASSRLAIAGLGQETQYF
TRBD1 - TRBJ1-2 TRBV20-1 TGCAGTGCTAGAATACAGGGGGATTTTTCCTACACCTTC CSARIQGDFSYTF
- few TRBJ2-1 TRBV6-5 TGTGCCAGCAGTTACTCAACAGGGTCGACCTACAATGAGCAGTTCTTC CASSYSTGSTYNEQFF
TRBD1 few TRBJ1-6 TRBV20-1 TGCAGTGCTAGGCGGGACAGGGCTAATTCACCCCTCCACTTT CSARRDRANSPLHF
TRBD1 few TRBJ2-4 TRBV7-8 TGTGCCAGCAGCAACAGGGGATTGGCAAAAAACATTCAGTACTTC CASSNRGLAKNIQYF
TRBD1 - TRBJ2-5 TRBV7-8 TGTGCCAGCAGCCCGGAGAGGACAGGCGAGACCCAGTACTTC CASSPERTGETQYF
TRBD1 few TRBJ2-5 TRBV27 TGTGCCAGCAGTCCGATGGCCAGGGGGCTTCAAGAGACCCAGTACTTC CASSPMARGLQETQYF
TRBD1 few TRBJ2-7 TRBV4-2 TGTGCCAGCAGCCTTATTACAGGGGACTACGAGCAGTACTTC CASSLITGDYEQYF
- - TRBJ2-1 TRBV5-1 TGCGCCAGCAGCTCTGGAGGGGACTACAATGAGCAGTTCTTC CASSSGGDYNEQFF
- - TRBJ2-3 TRBV12-3/TRBV12-4 TGTGCCGGGGGACTGGGGGAAACAGATACGCAGTATTTT CAGGLGETDTQYF
- - TRBJ2-7 TRBV29-1 TGCAGCGTTGAAGACCCTTACACGGACGACTCCTACGAGCAGTACTTC CSVEDPYTDDSYEQYF
- few TRBJ1-3 TRBV20-1 TGCAGTGCCCCGAGGACGGATGGATTTTCTGGAAACACCATATATTTT CSAPRTDGFSGNTIYF
- many TRBJ2-7 TRBV4-1 TGCGCCAGCAGCCAAGAACAGACCTACGAGCAGTACTTC CASSQEQTYEQYF
- - TRBJ2-5 TRBV20-1 TGCAGTGCTAGAGTACCTGGGACGCCCAGGGGGGCCCAGTACTTC CSARVPGTPRGAQYF
- - TRBJ2-1 TRBV25-1 TGTGCCAGCAGTGAATCTGGGGACAATGAGCAGTTCTTC CASSESGDNEQFF
- few TRBJ2-7 TRBV27 TGTGCCAGCAGCCCAGTAGGGATTCGGATGGATTACTACGAGCAGTACTTC CASSPVGIRMDYYEQYF
- - TRBJ2-5 TRBV20-1 TGCAGCCTCCCAGACGATAGCAGCTTCAAGACCCAGTACTTC CSLPDDSSFKTQYF
TRBD2 - TRBJ2-5 TRBV12-3/TRBV12-4 TGTGCCAGCAGTCTTTCTGGAGCGGGGGGGTCAGAGACCCAGTACTTC CASSLSGAGGSETQYF
- few TRBJ2-3 TRBV5-1 TGCGCCAGCAGCTTGGCCGACAGGAGTACAGATACGCAGTATTTT CASSLADRSTDTQYF
- - TRBJ2-2 TRBV20-1 TGCAGTGCTAGACGCGGCGGGACCAAGCACACCGGGGAGCTGTTTTTT CSARRGGTKHTGELFF
- - TRBJ1-5 TRBV29-1 TGCAGCGTTGGGATGGGGACGGGTCAGCCCCAGCATTTT CSVGMGTGQPQHF
- - TRBJ1-1 TRBV28 TGTGCCAGCAGTTTAGTCGGGCAGGGAGTATTAGGCACTGAAGCTTTCTTT CASSLVGQGVLGTEAFF
- - TRBJ1-2 TRBV28 TGTGCCAGCAGCTCGGACGGGGGTGGCTACACCTTC CASSSDGGGYTF
- - TRBJ1-2 TRBV28 TGTGCCAGCAGCTCCGGGGGGGAGCAGTATGGCTACACCTTC CASSSGGEQYGYTF
- - TRBJ2-5 TRBV7-6 TGTGCCAGCAGACCGGCAGCGCAAGAGACCCAGTACTTC CASRPAAQETQYF
TRBD2 - TRBJ2-3 TRBV11-3 TGTGCCAGCAGCTTAGATCCCCCGGGGGGGAGCACAGATACGCAGTATTTT CASSLDPPGGSTDTQYF
- few TRBJ2-7 TRBV29-1 TGCAGCGTTGGAGACGGGGCCCCCTACGAGCAGTACTTC CSVGDGAPYEQYF
- few TRBJ2-3 TRBV27 TGTGCCAGCAGTTTCGGGGAGTTGTCGGATACGCAGTATTTT CASSFGELSDTQYF
TRBD2 - TRBJ2-7 TRBV10-3 TGTGCCATCAGTGAGTCTGGCAGGGAGGGCGAGCAGTACTTC CAISESGREGEQYF
TRBD1 - TRBJ2-2 TRBV10-3 TGTGCCATCAGTGAGCCTGACAGGGTGTCCACCGGGGAGCTGTTTTTT CAISEPDRVSTGELFF
- - TRBJ2-1 TRBV4-2 TGTGCCAGCAGCCAGGGGACGCATAGCGTTTCCTACGATGAGCAGTTCTTC CASSQGTHSVSYDEQFF
- - TRBJ2-2 TRBV20-1 TGCAGTGCTAGTGCTCAGGGACCCGGGGAGCTGTTTTTT CSASAQGPGELFF
- - TRBJ1-1 TRBV7-9 TGTGCCAGCAGCGTACCGATGAACACTGAAGCTTTCTTT CASSVPMNTEAFF
- - TRBJ2-4 TRBV5-1 TGCGCCAGCAGCTTGGGGGCAGGGCCGGGAAACATTCAGTACTTC CASSLGAGPGNIQYF
- - TRBJ1-2 TRBV2 TGTGCCAGCAATCGGGGGGGGGCTAACTATGGCTACACCTTC CASNRGGANYGYTF
- few TRBJ2-5 TRBV27 TGTGCCAGCAGTAAGCTCAACCAAGAGACCCAGTACTTC CASSKLNQETQYF
- few TRBJ1-2 TRBV28 TGTGCCAGCAGTAGAGGGGGGCACTATGGCTACACCTTC CASSRGGHYGYTF
TRBD1 - TRBJ1-1 TRBV7-9 TGTGCCAGCAGCTTCACAGGGGGAGTCACTGAAGCTTTCTTT CASSFTGGVTEAFF
TRBD1 - TRBJ1-1 TRBV4-2 TGTGCCAGCAGCCAAGGGGCAGGGGGCCCTGAAGCTTTCTTT CASSQGAGGPEAFF
- once TRBJ2-5 TRBV2 TGTGCCAGCGGGGGCTACATGGAAGAGACCCAGTACTTC CASGGYMEETQYF
TRBD2 few TRBJ2-5 TRBV7-9 TGTGCCAGCAGCTTGAGACTAGCGCAACAAGAGACCCAGTACTTC CASSLRLAQQETQYF
TRBD2 once TRBJ2-1 TRBV30 TGTGCCTGGAGCCTACTAGCGGGACGCTACAATGAGCAGTTCTTC CAWSLLAGRYNEQFF
- - TRBJ2-1 TRBV4-1 TGCGCCAGCAGCCAAGACGGGTACAATGAGCAGTTCTTC CASSQDGYNEQFF
- - TRBJ2-1 TRBV11-2 TGTGCCAGCAGCTATGAATCGGACGGAGAGCAGTTCTTC CASSYESDGEQFF
- - TRBJ2-1 TRBV6-1 TGTGCCAGCATCGGAAATAGGGAGCAGTTCTTC CASIGNREQFF
- - TRBJ2-6 TRBV27 TGTGCCAGCCGTGGGTGGGGCTCTGGGGCCAACGTCCTGACTTTC CASRGWGSGANVLTF